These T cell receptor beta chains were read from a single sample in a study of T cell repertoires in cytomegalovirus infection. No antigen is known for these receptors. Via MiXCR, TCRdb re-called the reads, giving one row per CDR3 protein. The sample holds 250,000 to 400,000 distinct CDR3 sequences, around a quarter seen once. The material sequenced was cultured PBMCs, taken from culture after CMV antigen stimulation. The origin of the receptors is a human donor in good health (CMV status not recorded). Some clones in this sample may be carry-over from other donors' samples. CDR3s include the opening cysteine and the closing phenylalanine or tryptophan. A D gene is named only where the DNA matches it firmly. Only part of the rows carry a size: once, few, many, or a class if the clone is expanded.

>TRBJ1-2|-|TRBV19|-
TGTGCCAGTAGTCCATCGGAGTTTCCGGGCCGCTATGGCTACACCTTC
CASSPSEFPGRYGYTF
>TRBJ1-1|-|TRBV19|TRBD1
TGTGCCAGTAGTTCGGGACAGGGTACCACTGAAGCTTTCTTT
CASSSGQGTTEAFF
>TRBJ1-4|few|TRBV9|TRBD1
TGTGCCAGCAGCGCTAGCCAGGGGGCGAAAACTAATGAAAAACTGTTTTTT
CASSASQGAKTNEKLFF
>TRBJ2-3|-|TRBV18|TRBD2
TGTGCCAGCTCGCCTCTCTTCGCGGGAGGCTTAAGCAAGGGCACAGATACGCAGTATTTT
CASSPLFAGGLSKGTDTQYF
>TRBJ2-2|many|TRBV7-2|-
TGTGCCAGCAGTCACTACACGACGTTAATGAACACCGGGGAGCTGTTTTTT
CASSHYTTLMNTGELFF
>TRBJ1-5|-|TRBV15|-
TGTGCCACCAGCCCTGGGCAGGGTAGGCAGCCCCAGCATTTT
CATSPGQGRQPQHF
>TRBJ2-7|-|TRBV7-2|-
TGTGCCAGCACTCAAGACGGGACACAAACCTACGAGCAGTACTTC
CASTQDGTQTYEQYF
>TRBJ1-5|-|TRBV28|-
TGTGCCACCGAACCGGGGCAGGGGAGCGGTCAGCCCCAGCATTTT
CATEPGQGSGQPQHF
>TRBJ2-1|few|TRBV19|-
TGTGCCAGTAGTATCGGAGCTCCCTCCGAAGGGTACAATGAGCAGTTCTTC
CASSIGAPSEGYNEQFF
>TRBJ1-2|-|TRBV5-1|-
TGCGCCAGCAGCTCGGACAGAACCATCTATGGCTACACCTTC
CASSSDRTIYGYTF
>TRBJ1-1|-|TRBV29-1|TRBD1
TGCAGCGGGAAGACAGGGGTAGGGACTGAAGCTTTCTTT
CSGKTGVGTEAFF
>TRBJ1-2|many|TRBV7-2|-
TGTGCCAGCAGCTTAGGGTCCCCAGGGATGGGTGGCTACACCTTC
CASSLGSPGMGGYTF
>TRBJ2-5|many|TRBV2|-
TGTGCCAGCAGTGGCCCAGCGGTCCGGGAGACCCAGTACTTC
CASSGPAVRETQYF
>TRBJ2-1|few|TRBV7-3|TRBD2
TGTGCCAGCAGCCTCCCGACTAGCGGGAGTGATGAGCAGTTCTTC
CASSLPTSGSDEQFF
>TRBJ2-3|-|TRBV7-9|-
TGTGCCAGCAGCTTTAGGAGCGGGAGCACAGATACGCAGTATTTT
CASSFRSGSTDTQYF
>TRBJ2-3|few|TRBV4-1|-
TGCGCCAGCAGCCAAGAGGAGGGGTTTGTTTATACGCAGTATTTT
CASSQEEGFVYTQYF
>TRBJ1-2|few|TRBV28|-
TGTGCCAGCAGTTCACCCGCCAAAGGGATTCCTGGCTACACCTTC
CASSSPAKGIPGYTF
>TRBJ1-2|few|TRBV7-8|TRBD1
TGTGCCAGCAGCGCACGACAGGGCGGCGGCTACACCTTC
CASSARQGGGYTF
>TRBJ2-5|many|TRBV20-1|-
TGCAGTGCACAGAAAGGGGGGGAGACCCAGTACTTC
CSAQKGGETQYF